The present entry profiles one T cell receptor beta chain with its context. This record comes from a study of glioma-infiltrating T cells after dendritic cell vaccination. At the level of the study: At biweekly intervals, patients got three intradermal dendritic cell vaccine injections.

Generated by immunoSEQ multiplex PCR, the TCRdb table keeps only in-frame clones and is missing some. Among about 73,000 clones listed, 82% were seen once. The receptor was derived from a human donor with glioblastoma. This specimen was blood, taken before dendritic cell vaccination.

Written as DNA, the CDR3 is TGTGCCAGCAGTCCTAGCGGGAGTACCCGCACAGATACGCAGTATTTT. Amino acid sequence: CASSPSGSTRTDTQYF. This rearrangement joins TRBV27 to TRBJ2-3; 10 nucleotides align to TRBD2. CDR1 is MNHEY, CDR2 SMNVEV, per germline (reference sequence). The CDR3 extends over 16 amino acids. The ends lost 5 bases at V and 1 base at J; junction bases unmatched: 6.